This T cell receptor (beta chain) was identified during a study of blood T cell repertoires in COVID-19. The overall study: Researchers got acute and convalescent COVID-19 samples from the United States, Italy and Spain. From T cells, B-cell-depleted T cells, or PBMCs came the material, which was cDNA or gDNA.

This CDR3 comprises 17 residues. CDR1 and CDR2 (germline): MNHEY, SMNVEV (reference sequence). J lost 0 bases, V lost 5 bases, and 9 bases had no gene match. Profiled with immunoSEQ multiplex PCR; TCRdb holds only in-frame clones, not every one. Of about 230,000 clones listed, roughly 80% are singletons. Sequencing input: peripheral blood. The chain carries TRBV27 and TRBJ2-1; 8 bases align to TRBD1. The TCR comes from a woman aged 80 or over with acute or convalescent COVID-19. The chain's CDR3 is CASSQGQGSSSYNEQFF. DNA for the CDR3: TGTGCCAGCAGTCAAGGACAGGGCAGTAGCTCCTACAATGAGCAGTTCTTC.